This TCR beta chain was recorded in a study of control samples from healthy donors and cancer patients (dated by TCRdb to the early 2020s). As to this clone: The target of this receptor is not known. It has no much larger one-base neighbor in the sample; base qualities were not kept.

Receptors were amplified or captured by the immunoSEQ multiplex PCR assay. Not all clones reach the TCRdb copy of this immuneACCESS table, which keeps in-frame sequences only. Checked studies attribute under half of the gap to unresolved V genes and leave the rest unexplained. The sample contains 150,000 or so clones, around nine tenths of them found a single time. Of the sample, about 1.7% falls within the top ten clones. The CDR3 spans 14 residues, from the cysteine through the phenylalanine. Just the 42-base CDR3 DNA is kept, in frame starting at base 1. The germline V gene (reference sequence) yields GTSNPN for CDR1 and SVGIG for CDR2. The trim is 0 bases for V and 4 bases for J, with a gap of 12 bases between the germline ends.

The sample consisted of blood. This clonotype originated in a man aged 18-30 years in good health. This sequence uses TRBV30 and TRBJ1-1, and the D gene may be TRBD1, 5 bases matching. CDR3 region: CAWSVPRVSTEAFF. DNA sequence: TGTGCCTGGAGTGTGCCCAGGGTGAGCACTGAAGCTTTCTTT.